Only a few counts were recorded for the clone carrying this TCR beta chain. What it binds is unknown. These data belong to a study of T cells after yellow fever vaccination. Study-level information: The SMART-Seq v4 Ultra Low Input method served to prepare the low-cell-number fractions.

TCRdb used MiXCR to reprocess the 5' RACE reads, holding one entry per CDR3 protein. The sample contains some 300,000 distinct CDR3 sequences, less than 9.5% of which appear only once. The CDR3 has 14 residues. Germline loops: CDR1 SQVTM, CDR2 ANQGSEA. Trimming removed 7 bases from V and 4 bases from J; junction bases left unmatched: 7. Findings and limits, study-wide: Once the booster was given, most primary-vaccination clones reappeared, at 95% to 97% for CD4 and approximately 88% for CD8.

The chain is built from TRBV29-1 and TRBJ1-2; 12 bases fit TRBD1. The receptor's source is a man younger than 30 who received the YFV17D yellow fever vaccine. The material sequenced was PBMCs, taken roughly 46 days after the first yellow fever vaccination. Written as DNA, the CDR3 is TGCAGCGCCGGGACAGGGGGCGCATTCTATGGCTACACCTTC. Its protein is CSAGTGGAFYGYTF. Full variable domain (missing parts from reference TRBV29-1 and TRBJ1-2): SAVISQKPSRDICQRGTSLTIQCQVDSQVTMMFWYRQQPGQSLTLIATANQGSEATYESGFVIDKFPISRPNLTFSTLTVSNMSPEDSSIYLCSAGTGGAFYGYTFGSGTRLTVV.